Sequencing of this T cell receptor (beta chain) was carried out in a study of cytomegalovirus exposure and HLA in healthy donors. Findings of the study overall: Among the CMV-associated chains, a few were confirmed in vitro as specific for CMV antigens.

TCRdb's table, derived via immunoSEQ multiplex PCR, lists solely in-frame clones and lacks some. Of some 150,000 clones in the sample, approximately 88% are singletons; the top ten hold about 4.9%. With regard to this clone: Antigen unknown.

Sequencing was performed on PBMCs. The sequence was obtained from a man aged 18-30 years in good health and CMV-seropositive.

CDR3 sequence reads: CASTREGGYTF. The CDR3 DNA reads TGTGCCAGCACACGGGAGGGAGGCTACACCTTC. This sequence joins TRBV6-1 and TRBJ1-2, with D unclear. V was clipped by 7 bases and J by 8 bases, with 11 bases between them. Germline-derived CDR1 and CDR2 are MNHNS and SASEGT. The CDR3 spans 11 residues.